This is a list of T cell receptor beta chains from one sample in a study of cytomegalovirus exposure and HLA in healthy donors. Produced via immunoSEQ multiplex PCR; TCRdb's table is partial and in-frame only. The sample includes approximately 300,000 clones, about 85% of them seen just once. The material sequenced was PBMCs. All receptors derive from a woman in her thirties in good health and CMV-seropositive. Both conserved end residues are part of each CDR3. A D gene is named only where the DNA matches it firmly. Rows may omit the clone size; those that give it use once, few, many or a size class.

j_gene | abundance | d_gene | v_gene | CDR3aa | CDR3nt
TRBJ2-2 | few | TRBD2 | TRBV9 | CASTRGEYTGELFF | TGTGCCAGCACCCGGGGGGAATACACCGGGGAGCTGTTTTTT
TRBJ2-1 | once | TRBD2 | TRBV27 | CASSPGLAVTNEQFF | TGTGCCAGCAGCCCGGGACTAGCGGTTACCAATGAGCAGTTCTTC
TRBJ2-7 | - | - | TRBV5-5 | CASSLFYEQYF | TGTGCCAGCAGCCTCTTCTACGAGCAGTACTTC
TRBJ1-1 | once | - | TRBV7-6 | CASSLSGESEAFF | TGTGCCAGCAGCCTATCAGGAGAAAGCGAAGCTTTCTTT
TRBJ1-5 | - | - | TRBV30 | CAWSQGMNQPQHF | TGTGCCTGGAGTCAGGGGATGAATCAGCCCCAGCATTTT
TRBJ2-1 | - | - | TRBV6-4 | CASSRSGDNEQFF | TGTGCCAGCTCCCGGTCTGGTGACAATGAGCAGTTCTTC
TRBJ2-1 | - | - | TRBV27 | CASSLSSSSYNEQFF | TGTGCCAGCAGTTTAAGTTCTAGCTCCTACAATGAGCAGTTCTTC
TRBJ2-3 | - | TRBD2 | TRBV27 | CASSRTSGRTYTDTQYF | TGTGCCAGCAGCCGGACTAGCGGGAGGACCTACACAGATACGCAGTATTTT
TRBJ2-5 | - | - | TRBV6-6 | CASRTHQETQYF | TGTGCCAGCAGGACTCACCAAGAGACCCAGTACTTC
TRBJ1-6 | - | - | TRBV5-1 | CASSTDGQSSYNSPLHF | TGCGCCAGCAGCACCGACGGGCAAAGCTCCTATAATTCACCCCTCCACTTT
TRBJ2-1 | - | TRBD2 | TRBV7-6 | CASSPLLAGAYNEQFF | TGTGCCAGCAGCCCCCTACTAGCGGGAGCTTACAATGAGCAGTTCTTC
TRBJ2-7 | - | - | TRBV4-1 | CASSQVPGRVSYEQYF | TGCGCCAGCAGCCAAGTGCCCGGACGGGTCTCCTACGAGCAGTACTTC
TRBJ1-5 | - | - | TRBV15 | CATSRDKISNQPQHF | TGTGCCACCAGCAGAGATAAGATTAGCAATCAGCCCCAGCATTTT
TRBJ1-2 | - | - | TRBV30 | CAWSTGGRRGYTF | TGTGCCTGGAGTACGGGAGGGCGTCGTGGCTACACCTTC
TRBJ1-5 | - | - | TRBV15 | CATSRAGVLRHF | TGTGCCACCAGCAGAGCAGGGGTCCTTCGGCATTTT
TRBJ2-5 | - | - | TRBV18 | CASSPPAPQKETQYF | TGTGCCAGCTCACCACCAGCCCCCCAGAAGGAGACCCAGTACTTC
TRBJ2-7 | - | TRBD1 | TRBV4-2 | CASSQGQGAYEQYF | TGTGCCAGCAGCCAAGGACAGGGGGCCTACGAGCAGTACTTC
TRBJ2-1 | few | TRBD2 | TRBV6-6 | CASSYTSGRAGEQFF | TGTGCCAGCAGTTACACTAGCGGGAGGGCCGGTGAGCAGTTCTTC
TRBJ2-2 | - | - | TRBV9 | CASSVDPSAGELFF | TGTGCCAGCAGCGTAGATCCAAGCGCCGGGGAGCTGTTTTTT
TRBJ1-2 | - | TRBD1 | TRBV11-1 | CASSPPGQSYGYTF | TGTGCCAGCAGCCCCCCGGGACAGTCCTATGGCTACACCTTC
TRBJ2-7 | - | - | TRBV15 | CATSSRDDHEQYF | TGTGCCACCAGCAGCAGGGATGACCACGAGCAGTACTTC
TRBJ2-5 | - | TRBD2 | TRBV18 | CASSTLAGAAQETQYF | TGTGCCAGCTCAACCTTAGCGGGAGCAGCTCAAGAGACCCAGTACTTC
TRBJ1-2 | - | - | TRBV6-5 | CASSYSNRDYGYTF | TGTGCCAGCAGTTACTCGAACAGGGACTATGGCTACACCTTC
TRBJ2-3 | - | - | TRBV19 | CASSIERDTQYF | TGTGCCAGTAGTATAGAGCGGGATACGCAGTATTTT
TRBJ2-7 | - | TRBD1 | TRBV4-3 | CASSQRQGPYEQYF | TGCGCCAGCAGCCAAAGACAGGGCCCCTACGAGCAGTACTTC
TRBJ2-1 | - | TRBD2 | TRBV19 | CASRGTSGIGEQFF | TGTGCCAGTAGAGGGACTAGCGGGATTGGTGAGCAGTTCTTC
TRBJ1-4 | - | - | TRBV9 | CASSAWGGTNEKLFF | TGTGCCAGCAGCGCCTGGGGCGGGACTAATGAAAAACTGTTTTTT
TRBJ2-1 | once | - | TRBV29-1 | CSVDNFLGTDNEQFF | TGCAGCGTTGACAACTTTTTGGGTACGGACAATGAGCAGTTCTTC
TRBJ2-3 | - | - | TRBV7-9 | CASRPLKGGRTDTQYF | TGTGCCAGCAGACCCCTGAAAGGGGGAAGGACAGATACGCAGTATTTT
TRBJ1-3 | - | - | TRBV29-1 | CSATRALSGNTIYF | TGCAGCGCCACCAGGGCCCTCTCTGGAAACACCATATATTTT
TRBJ2-2 | - | TRBD1 | TRBV18 | CASSNQGTGTGELFF | TGTGCCAGCTCAAACCAGGGGACAGGGACCGGGGAGCTGTTTTTT
TRBJ2-1 | - | TRBD2 | TRBV27 | CASSLGGTSYNEQFF | TGTGCCAGCAGTTTAGGTGGGACTAGCTACAATGAGCAGTTCTTC
TRBJ2-7 | - | - | TRBV5-1 | CASSLKVGAYEQYF | TGCGCCAGCAGCTTGAAGGTAGGGGCTTACGAGCAGTACTTC
TRBJ1-2 | once | - | TRBV18 | CASSPRSDTVRGYGYTF | TGTGCCAGCTCACCCAGGTCCGACACCGTCAGGGGCTATGGCTACACCTTC
TRBJ2-1 | few | - | TRBV27 | CASSPRGPQVYNEQFF | TGTGCCAGCAGTCCCCGGGGGCCTCAGGTCTACAATGAGCAGTTCTTC
TRBJ2-5 | - | TRBD2 | TRBV4-2 | CASSQVRLAEDQETQYF | TGTGCCAGCAGCCAAGTCCGGCTAGCGGAAGACCAAGAGACCCAGTACTTC
TRBJ2-2 | once | TRBD2 | TRBV13 | CASSSSGSGGELFF | TGTGCCAGCAGCTCTAGCGGGAGTGGCGGGGAGCTGTTTTTT
TRBJ1-5 | - | - | TRBV27 | CASQGRYSNQPQHF | TGTGCCAGTCAAGGGCGTTATAGCAATCAGCCCCAGCATTTT
TRBJ1-5 | - | - | TRBV27 | CASSFWGGNQPQHF | TGTGCCAGCAGTTTTTGGGGCGGGAATCAGCCCCAGCATTTT
TRBJ2-7 | - | TRBD2 | TRBV27 | CASSSSSGRSYEQYF | TGTGCCAGCAGTTCTTCTAGCGGGAGGTCCTACGAGCAGTACTTC
TRBJ2-7 | many | - | TRBV7-9 | CASSLASPLNPRTYEQYF | TGTGCCAGCAGCTTAGCTTCCCCACTGAACCCCCGAACGTACGAGCAGTACTTC
TRBJ1-2 | - | - | TRBV5-6 | CASSFSNYGYTF | TGTGCCAGCAGCTTTTCCAATTATGGCTACACCTTC
TRBJ1-2 | - | - | TRBV9 | CASSVNQDGPYGYTF | TGTGCCAGCAGCGTAAATCAGGACGGGCCCTATGGCTACACCTTC
TRBJ2-2 | - | - | TRBV29-1 | CSVALWTGELFF | TGCAGCGTAGCCCTGTGGACCGGGGAGCTGTTTTTT
TRBJ1-5 | - | TRBD1 | TRBV19 | CASSIPTGRHQPQHF | TGTGCCAGTAGTATACCGACAGGGAGGCATCAGCCCCAGCATTTT
TRBJ2-7 | - | - | TRBV6-5 | CASSRGQIVEQYF | TGTGCCAGCAGTAGGGGCCAAATTGTGGAGCAGTACTTC
TRBJ2-1 | - | - | TRBV27 | CASSIAGGSYNEQFF | TGTGCCAGCAGTATAGCCGGGGGTTCCTACAATGAGCAGTTCTTC
TRBJ1-2 | once | - | TRBV28 | CASSLMSGPGGYTF | TGTGCCAGCAGTTTAATGTCAGGGCCGGGTGGCTACACCTTC
TRBJ2-7 | once | - | TRBV27 | CASRRGGGFYEQYF | TGTGCCAGCCGACGGGGAGGGGGGTTCTACGAGCAGTACTTC